This TCR beta chain was recovered during a study of blood T cell repertoires in COVID-19. About the research overall: The samples span acute and convalescent COVID-19 from the United States, Italy and Spain.

Methods used by the authors: How many nucleated cells were present was estimated from reference gene primer amplification. Clones were sequenced by immunoSEQ multiplex PCR, and TCRdb holds only the in-frame ones, with some missing. D and trimming come from the DNA, and the V and J calls and clone size come from that table. The table has about 240,000 clones, around 87% seen once; the top ten hold roughly 7.8%. This clonotype originated in a man between 60 and 75 years old who had recovered from COVID-19. The sample was peripheral blood.

The CDR3 DNA sequence: TGTGCAACGGGCAGACTAGCGGGGGGGGGCAATGAGCAGTTCTTC. Its protein product is CATGRLAGGGNEQFF. This sequence joins TRBV6-6 and TRBJ2-1, with 14 bases fitting TRBD2. The CDR3 loop spans 15 amino acids. Germline-derived CDR1 and CDR2 are MNHNY and SVGAGI (reference sequence).